This T cell receptor beta chain was profiled in a study of blood T cells in healthy people across ages (dated by TCRdb to 2013 to 2016). With regard to the full study: In model experiments, template switching captured roughly one uniquely barcoded TCR beta cDNA molecule for every two T cells. Age-related changes in TCR beta repertoire diversity were measured in the study by deep sequencing normalized with unique cDNA molecular identifiers. Four age groups were formed from the donors: young (average approximately 15 years), middle-aged (around 41), aged (approximately 60) and long-lived (more than 75). To avoid experimental bias, donors of different ages were distributed randomly across sequencing lanes. The study analyzed two additional independent replicas of 1 million unique cDNA reads from the same blood draw for two donors, one aged 18 to 29 and one aged 80 or older.

Systemically healthy Caucasian individuals from Russia, some 38 in total and aged roughly 6 to 100 years, were included as donors. Each donor gave roughly 11 milliliters of peripheral blood, drawn into EDTA-treated Vacutainer tubes. PBMCs were isolated by Ficoll-Paque density-gradient centrifugation, with at least 6 million obtained per sample. Trizol reagent was used to extract total RNA from PBMCs, with at least 6 micrograms per sample. For every donor, an aliquot of PBMCs went through flow cytometry to measure the percentages of naive CD45RAhigh/CD27high T cells. Here is what the overall study found, with its caveats: Estimates of total diversity based on one million sequenced T cells were considered lower bounds and underestimates. Since profiling was done on bulk unsorted PBMCs, naive and antigen-experienced compartments could not be conclusively compared. A strong correlation was found between observed TCR beta diversity and the percentage of naive T cells measured by flow cytometry. Compared with the aged group, more naive CD4+ T cells, fewer expanded clones and increased TCR diversity were shown by the long-lived group, suggesting age selection. Observed TCR beta diversity per million T cells fell roughly linearly with age, and a significant reduction was already apparent by age approximately 40. Because the CMV infection status of the donors was unknown, age-related changes in expanded clonotypes may potentially have been confounded.

V and J lose 2 bases and 3 bases, and a span of 23 bases separates them. Reading the germline V gene gives CDR1 ENHRY and CDR2 SYGVKD. The cysteine opens and the phenylalanine closes a CDR3 of 20 amino acids. Only CDR3 DNA is held: 60 bases, read in frame from base 1. To note about this clonotype: The clone's antigen remains unknown. Within one base of it there is no much larger clone, and no base qualities were kept.

The protocol used for the library was 5' RACE. Instrument used: Illumina HiSeq 2500. A second PCR of roughly 6 to 12 cycles was run with a J-beta primer mix and a sample-barcoded 5' primer. Each TCR beta cDNA molecule received a unique molecular identifier from a template-switch 5' adaptor carrying 12 random nucleotides. Each sample yielded at least 3 million CDR3-containing paired-end reads. First-strand cDNA was synthesized from all RNA with the Mint cDNA synthesis kit, primed by a TRBC-specific oligonucleotide. After uracil-DNA glycosylase treatment, a first 18-cycle PCR used universal primers M1SS and BC2_uni_R on all cDNA. On the study's bioinformatics: Normalization of each sample was performed by random selection of 1 million high-quality reads, each carrying a distinct molecular identifier. Instead of being binned into consensus sequences, reads that shared molecular identifiers were thrown out. CDR3 identification, clonotype clustering and error correction used MiTCR with a Q25 quality threshold and the strictest error-elimination algorithm. A nonparametric unseen species model with Euler transformation was used to estimate lower-bound total TCR beta diversity. TCRdb ran its own pipeline on the public reads, namely fastp trimming at Q25 and MiXCR clone calling, and kept in-frame beta chains. Each CDR3 protein appears once, grouped with its most common genes and DNA. These V and J calls derive from TCRdb rather than the authors' analysis. The sample table contains about 1.4 million distinct CDR3 sequences; only one count was recorded for approximately 63% of them. Under 8.5% of the sample belongs to the ten largest clones.

The sequence was collected from a man aged 18-30 years in good health. The chain uses TRBV10-3 and TRBJ2-6; no D segment can be confidently identified. Sequences were obtained from blood. CDR3 sequence: CAISEGSGPKPASGANVLTF. The DNA sequence reads TGTGCCATCAGTGAGGGTTCAGGTCCTAAACCTGCCAGTGGGGCCAACGTCCTGACTTTC.